The present T cell receptor (beta chain) was sequenced within a study of OX40 agonist ivuxolimab in advanced cancers. This CDR3 spans 14 amino acids. The V gene's germline CDR1 is MNHNY and CDR2 SVGAGI (reference sequence). With 7 bases removed from V and 3 bases from J, the gap between germline ends came to 13 bases. Libraries were prepared by immunoSEQ multiplex PCR; TCRdb keeps only in-frame clonotypes and omits some of them. This table holds approximately 78,000 clones, about 87% found once. The chain has TRBV6-6 and TRBJ1-5; the D gene is possibly TRBD1 (5 bases). This TCR came from an adult with an advanced solid tumor such as melanoma, head and neck, liver or kidney cancer. Sequenced here: CD4+ or CD8+ T cells sorted from blood, sampled in a trial of the OX40 agonist ivuxolimab. CDR3 nucleotide sequence: TGTGCCAGCACTCCGACAGTCTCCAATCAGCCCCAGCATTTT. This gives the protein CASTPTVSNQPQHF.